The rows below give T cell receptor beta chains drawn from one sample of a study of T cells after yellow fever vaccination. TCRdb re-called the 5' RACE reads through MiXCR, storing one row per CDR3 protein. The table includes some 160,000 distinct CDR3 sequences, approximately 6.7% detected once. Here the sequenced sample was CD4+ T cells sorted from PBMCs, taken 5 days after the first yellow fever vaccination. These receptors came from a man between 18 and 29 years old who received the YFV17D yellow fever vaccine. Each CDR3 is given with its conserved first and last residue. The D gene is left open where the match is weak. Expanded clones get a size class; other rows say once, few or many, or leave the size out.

TGCGCCAGCAGCGTAGCCGGTCTTAGCAATCAGCCCCAGCATTTT	CASSVAGLSNQPQHF	.	many	TRBV5-1	TRBJ1-5
TGTGCCAGCAGTGTCACCACAACTAATGAAAAACTGTTTTTT	CASSVTTTNEKLFF	.	many	TRBV2	TRBJ1-4
TGTGCCAGCAGTTTATTGGGCAATGGAAACACCATATATTTT	CASSLLGNGNTIYF	.	many	TRBV12-3/TRBV12-4	TRBJ1-3
TGTGCCAGCAGTGAAGCGCCTAGAGTGCGGCAGTATTTT	CASSEAPRVRQYF	.	many	TRBV2	TRBJ2-3
TGTGCCAGCAGTGAACAGACTACGTATGAAAAACTGTTTTTT	CASSEQTTYEKLFF	.	many	TRBV6-1	TRBJ1-4
TGTGCCAGCGTAAAACAGGGACAGCAAGAGACCCAGTACTTC	CASVKQGQQETQYF	TRBD1	.	TRBV12-3/TRBV12-4	TRBJ2-5
TGCAGTGCAACCCAGGGTACTGAGCAGTTCTTC	CSATQGTEQFF	.	many	TRBV20-1	TRBJ2-1
TGTGCCAGCAGCTTAATTGTTGGGGCAGATACGCAGTATTTT	CASSLIVGADTQYF	.	.	TRBV7-3	TRBJ2-3
TGTGCCAGCAGCTTAAGCGGGGGGAGCGGAGCTTTCTTT	CASSLSGGSGAFF	.	many	TRBV11-2	TRBJ1-1
TGCAGTGCATCCCTAGCGGGGGTGACAGATACGCAGTATTTT	CSASLAGVTDTQYF	TRBD2	few	TRBV20-1	TRBJ2-3
TGTGCCAGCAGTTTAGCGACGGTATCCCTCCACTTT	CASSLATVSLHF	.	many	TRBV12-3/TRBV12-4	TRBJ1-6
TGTGCCAGCAGCTCTCGGACCTCCCGAGAGACCCAGTACTTC	CASSSRTSRETQYF	.	many	TRBV11-2	TRBJ2-5
TGTGCCAGCAGTAACTACGACCAGCTGGGTAACTATGGCTACACCTTC	CASSNYDQLGNYGYTF	.	few	TRBV6-5	TRBJ1-2
TGCGCCAGCAGCCAAGGACTCCTAAATGAGCAGTTCTTC	CASSQGLLNEQFF	.	few	TRBV4-3	TRBJ2-1
TGTGCCAGCAGTGTTAGGTACTATGGCTACACCTTC	CASSVRYYGYTF	.	few	TRBV12-3/TRBV12-4	TRBJ1-2
TGTGCCAGCAGTTTAGCGGCTTGGGGCTACACCTTC	CASSLAAWGYTF	.	few	TRBV12-3/TRBV12-4	TRBJ1-2
TGCAGTGCTAGAGTGGGAGGGGGTAACTATGGCTACACCTTC	CSARVGGGNYGYTF	.	.	TRBV20-1	TRBJ1-2
TGCAGTGCTAGAGAGATAGCAGGACGGGAGACCCAGTACTTC	CSAREIAGRETQYF	.	few	TRBV20-1	TRBJ2-5
TGTGCCAGCAGTCGGTGGACGGCGAAGTTAGTCTATGGCTACACCTTC	CASSRWTAKLVYGYTF	.	many	TRBV6-2/TRBV6-3	TRBJ1-2
TGTGCCAGCAGCAAGGGTGGGGGGGTCAATCAGCCCCAGCATTTT	CASSKGGGVNQPQHF	.	.	TRBV7-2	TRBJ1-5
TGCGCCAGCAGCCAAGATAGGGCAGCTGGGGCCAACGTCCTGACTTTC	CASSQDRAAGANVLTF	.	few	TRBV4-3	TRBJ2-6
TGTGCCAGTGGCGGGGCAGCTGAAGCTTTCTTT	CASGGAAEAFF	.	.	TRBV19	TRBJ1-1